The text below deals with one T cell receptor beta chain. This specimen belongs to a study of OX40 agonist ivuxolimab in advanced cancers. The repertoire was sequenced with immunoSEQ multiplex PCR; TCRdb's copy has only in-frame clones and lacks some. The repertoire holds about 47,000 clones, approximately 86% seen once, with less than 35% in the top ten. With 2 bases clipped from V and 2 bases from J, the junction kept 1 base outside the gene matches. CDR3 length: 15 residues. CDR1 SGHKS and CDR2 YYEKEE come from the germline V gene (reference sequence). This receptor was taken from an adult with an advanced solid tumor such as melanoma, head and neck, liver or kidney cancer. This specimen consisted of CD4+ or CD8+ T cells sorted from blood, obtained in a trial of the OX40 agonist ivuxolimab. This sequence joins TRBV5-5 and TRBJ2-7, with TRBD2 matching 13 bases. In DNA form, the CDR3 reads TGTGCCAGCAGCTTAGGACTAGCGGGAGCCTACGAGCAGTACTTC. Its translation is CASSLGLAGAYEQYF.